These 8 T cell receptor beta chains share one sample of origin, sequenced in a study of blood T cell repertoires in COVID-19. Only in-frame clones appear in the TCRdb table, and some are missing; sequencing was by immunoSEQ multiplex PCR. This sample has 25,000 to 30,000 clones; nearly 90% occur once, and the top ten carry about 10%. Sequencing was performed on peripheral blood. Receptors originate from a man in his 70s with acute or convalescent COVID-19.

This rearrangement joins TRBV19 to TRBJ1-2; TRBD1 matches 9 bases. CDR1 is LNHDA and CDR2 is SQIVND in the germline V gene (reference sequence). The CDR3 loop spans 14 amino acids. Trimming took 4 bases from V and 8 from J; bases not matched to a gene: 8. CDR3 DNA sequence: TGTGCCAGTAGTAGGCCGGGACAGGGTAACGGCTACACCTTC. The encoded protein is CASSRPGQGNGYTF.

The chain uses TRBV6-6 and TRBJ1-2, with 10 bases identical to TRBD1. The junction had 11 bases not matched to a gene; V was cut back by 8 bases and J by 8 bases. This CDR3 is 14 amino acids long. The V gene's germline CDR1 is MNHNY and CDR2 SVGAGI (reference sequence). In DNA form, the CDR3 reads TGTGCCAGCTGCCTCTGGGGACAGGGGCAAGGCTACACCTTC. Amino acid sequence: CASCLWGQGQGYTF.

This rearrangement joins TRBV10-3 to TRBJ2-2; D remains unclear. V lost 2 bases and J 5 bases, leaving 6 bases between the germline ends. CDR1 and CDR2 (germline): ENHRY, SYGVKD. The CDR3 loop spans 13 amino acids. The CDR3 here is CAISETETGELFF. CDR3 nucleotide sequence: TGTGCCATCAGTGAGACGGAGACCGGGGAGCTGTTTTTT.

This sequence joins TRBV2 and TRBJ2-1, with 10 bases fitting TRBD1. With 10 bases clipped from V and 6 bases from J, the junction kept 18 bases outside the gene matches. The germline V gene has CDR1 SNHLY and CDR2 FYNNEI. This CDR3 is built from 17 residues. The CDR3 region is CANSGMNRDRGSNEQFF. The CDR3 DNA is TGTGCCAACTCGGGAATGAACCGGGACAGGGGTAGCAATGAGCAGTTCTTC.

The chain combines TRBV6-1 with TRBJ2-7; 10 nucleotides align to TRBD1. Per the germline V gene, CDR1 is MNHNS and CDR2 is SASEGT. V dropped 2 bases and J dropped 5; count of bases not matched to a gene: 9. CDR3 size: 16 residues. The CDR3 DNA reads TGTGCCAGCAGTGAATATCGTGTGGACAGGGGGAACGAGCAGTACTTC. Its protein product is CASSEYRVDRGNEQYF.

Only a few counts were recorded for this clone. In DNA form, the CDR3 reads TGTGCCACCCGGACAGCGGCAGATACGCAGTATTTT. Protein: CATRTAADTQYF. The genes are TRBV6-5 and TRBJ2-3; TRBD1 might be the D (6 bases). Trimming cost V 10 bases and J 4 bases, with 12 bases left between them. The CDR3 consists of 12 residues. Germline lookup yields CDR1 MNHEY and CDR2 SVGAGI.

The sample holds one count of this clone. CDR3 nucleotide sequence: TGTGCCAGCAGCACAGGGGGGCCCAACGAGCAGTACTTC. Translated: CASSTGGPNEQYF. This rearrangement joins TRBV11-3 to TRBJ2-7; 8 bases line up with TRBD1. The CDR3 covers 13 residues. Germline CDR1 and CDR2: SGHNT and YENEEA. With V trimmed by 5 bases and J by 5 bases, 5 bases remained unmatched.

The genes are TRBV7-9 and TRBJ1-4; D remains ambiguous. V was cut by 5 bases and J by 4 bases, with 5 bases left in between. CDR1 is SEHNR and CDR2 is FQNEAQ in the germline V gene (reference sequence). This CDR3 spans 12 amino acids. The CDR3 coding sequence is TGTGCCAGCAGCCGAGATAATGAAAAACTGTTTTTT. Translated: CASSRDNEKLFF.